The entry below describes one TCR beta chain. Generated by immunoSEQ multiplex PCR, the TCRdb table keeps only in-frame clones and is missing some. The repertoire consists of about 18,000 clones, with 75% to 85% occurring once and the leading ten covering about 7%. These data originate in a study of neoadjuvant nivolumab and ipilimumab in lung cancer. CDR1 is MNHNS, CDR2 SASEGT, per germline. The CDR3 spans 13 residues. The germline V and J ends were trimmed by 4 bases and 4 bases, with 8 bases remaining between them. The clonotype was recovered from an adult with non-small cell lung cancer. The sample in question was tumor tissue, obtained after neoadjuvant nivolumab, alone or with ipilimumab, at or shortly before surgery. The V call is TRBV6-1, the J call TRBJ2-1; D not certain. The CDR3 sequence: CASSGLRYNEQFF. The CDR3 coding sequence is TGTGCCAGCAGTGGGCTTCGTTACAATGAGCAGTTCTTC.